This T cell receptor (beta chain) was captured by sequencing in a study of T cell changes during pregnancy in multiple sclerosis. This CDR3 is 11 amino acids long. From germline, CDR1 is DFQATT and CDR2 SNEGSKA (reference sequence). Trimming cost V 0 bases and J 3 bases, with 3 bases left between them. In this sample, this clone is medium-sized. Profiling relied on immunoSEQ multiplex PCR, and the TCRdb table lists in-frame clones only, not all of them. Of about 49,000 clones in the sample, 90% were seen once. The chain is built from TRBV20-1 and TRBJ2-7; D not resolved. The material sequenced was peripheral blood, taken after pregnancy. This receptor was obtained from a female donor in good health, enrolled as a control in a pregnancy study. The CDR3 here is CSARDNYEQYF. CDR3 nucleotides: TGCAGTGCTAGAGATAACTACGAGCAGTACTTC.